The 14 T cell receptor beta chains presented below share a single source sample, sequenced in a study of OX40 agonist ivuxolimab in advanced cancers. Data came from immunoSEQ multiplex PCR; TCRdb stores just in-frame clones and leaves some out. The data hold under 90,000 clones, with about 90% observed a single time. Here the sequenced sample was CD4+ or CD8+ T cells sorted from blood, taken in a trial of the OX40 agonist ivuxolimab. Every receptor here comes from an adult with an advanced solid tumor such as melanoma, head and neck, liver or kidney cancer.

V is TRBV28 and J is TRBJ1-2; no definite D call. This CDR3 is 14 amino acids long. Trimming took 3 bases from V and 5 from J, leaving 13 bases between them. Looked up from germline, CDR1 is MDHEN and CDR2 is SYDVKM. CDR3 in amino acids: CASSFGEVGYGYTF. CDR3 sequence (DNA): TGTGCCAGCAGTTTCGGGGAAGTGGGGTATGGCTACACCTTC.

The V call is TRBV7-9, the J call TRBJ2-3; D possibly corresponds to TRBD2 (5 bases). V was cut by 4 bases and J by 4 bases, with 18 bases left in between. In germline, CDR1 is SEHNR, CDR2 FQNEAQ (reference sequence). This CDR3 is 16 amino acids long. CDR3 protein: CASSYSSASSADTQYF. The CDR3 nucleotides are TGTGCCAGCAGCTACTCGTCGGCTAGCAGCGCAGATACGCAGTATTTT.

The V gene is TRBV11-2, the J gene TRBJ2-1; D might be TRBD1 or TRBD2, each matching 6 bases. Between the trimmed V and J ends, which lost 3 bases and 2 bases, there was a span of 11 bases. CDR1 is SGHAT, CDR2 FQNNGV, per germline. The CDR3 has 15 amino acids. CDR3 bases: TGTGCCAGCAGCTTCGGGGGCTTCACCTACAATGAGCAGTTCTTC. As protein: CASSFGGFTYNEQFF.

V usage is TRBV7-9 and J usage is TRBJ1-2, with 7 positions matching TRBD1. CDR1 and CDR2 from the germline V gene are SEHNR and FQNEAQ (reference sequence). The CDR3 sequence is 16 residues long. V lost 7 bases, J lost 3 bases, and 14 bases stayed unmatched. CDR3 coding DNA: TGTGCCAGCACCCTAGCCGGGACAGTTAATCACTATGGCTACACCTTC. Translation: CASTLAGTVNHYGYTF. Supplemented by reference TRBV7-9 and TRBJ1-2, the full variable domain reads DTGVSQNPRHKITKRGQNVTFRCDPISEHNRLYWYRQTLGQGPEFLTYFQNEAQLEKSRLLSDRFSAERPKGSFSTLEIQRTEQGDSAMYLCASTLAGTVNHYGYTFGSGTRLTVV.

V is TRBV28 and J is TRBJ1-2; 10 bases are shared with TRBD1. The V gene end was trimmed by 6 bases and the J gene end by 3 bases; junction bases not matched to a gene: 7. Germline-derived CDR1 and CDR2 are MDHEN and SYDVKM. The CDR3 has 15 amino acids. The CDR3 region is CASRTGGAEDYGYTF. As DNA, the CDR3 is TGTGCCAGCAGGACAGGGGGCGCGGAGGACTATGGCTACACCTTC.

The chain combines TRBV5-6 with TRBJ1-1, with 9 nucleotides matching TRBD1. The ends lost 1 base at V and 5 bases at J; junction bases unmatched: 6. The CDR3 loop spans 15 amino acids. Germline V CDR1 and CDR2: SGHDT, YYEEEE. In DNA, the CDR3 is TGTGCCAGCAGCTTGTCTGGGACAGGGTGGACTGAAGCTTTCTTT. As protein: CASSLSGTGWTEAFF.

The count of this clone is one. The rearrangement links TRBV6-1 to TRBJ1-2, with D unclear. V dropped 2 bases and J dropped 0 bases, with 10 bases sitting between them. Germline CDR1 and CDR2: MNHNS and SASEGT. The CDR3 is 15 amino acids. The CDR3 protein is CASSESPGTNYGYTF. CDR3 in DNA: TGTGCCAGCAGTGAAAGTCCAGGTACTAACTATGGCTACACCTTC.

The chain employs TRBV6-5 and TRBJ1-1, with D tentatively TRBD1 (5 bases). The CDR3 is 15 residues long. V lost 0 bases to trimming and J lost 5 bases, with 13 bases between them. Germline V gene lookup returns CDR1 MNHEY and CDR2 SVGAGI. This CDR3 is CASSYSSLAGTEAFF. The CDR3 nucleotides are TGTGCCAGCAGTTACTCGTCCCTCGCAGGGACTGAAGCTTTCTTT.

V usage is TRBV2 and J usage is TRBJ1-2; D is perhaps TRBD1 (6 bases). Germline assignment: CDR1 SNHLY and CDR2 FYNNEI. The CDR3 is 15 amino acids. The V and J ends lost 3 bases and 7 bases respectively, with 18 bases between them. The CDR3 region is CASSDPSRGAGGYTF. CDR3 DNA: TGTGCCAGCAGTGACCCATCCCGGGGGGCGGGTGGCTACACCTTC.

The V and J genes are TRBV18 and TRBJ1-1; possibly TRBD1 for D (5 bases). V was shortened by 5 bases and J by 4 bases, with 20 bases between the two germline ends. Germline V gene sequence: CDR1 KGHSH, CDR2 LQKENI. The CDR3 has 16 residues. The CDR3 is CASSSDGGVGFTEAFF. The DNA of the CDR3 is TGTGCCAGCTCATCCGACGGGGGGGTGGGATTCACTGAAGCTTTCTTT.

The gene calls are TRBV28 and TRBJ2-4; tentative D call: TRBD1 (6 bases). This CDR3 comprises 15 residues. Per germline, CDR1 MDHEN and CDR2 SYDVKM. The ends were cut back, 6 bases at V and 0 bases at J, with 12 bases in the middle. The CDR3 coding sequence is TGTGCCAGCAGCCCCGGACAGATAGCCAAAAACATTCAGTACTTC. This translates into CASSPGQIAKNIQYF.

The rearrangement links TRBV18 to TRBJ1-1; a possible D gene is TRBD1 (5 bases). V was shortened by 4 bases and J by 1 base, with 7 bases between the two germline ends. Germline V CDR1 and CDR2: KGHSH, LQKENI. This CDR3 spans 13 amino acids. The CDR3 sequence is CASSRDRNTEAFF. The CDR3 DNA follows: TGTGCCAGCTCACGCGACAGGAACACTGAAGCTTTCTTT.

CDR3: CSASGTYEQYF. The DNA of the CDR3 is TGCAGTGCTAGCGGGACCTACGAGCAGTACTTC. The chain links TRBV20-1 to TRBJ2-7; possibly TRBD2 for D (5 bases). The CDR3 runs to 11 residues. Germline V CDR1 and CDR2: DFQATT, SNEGSKA (reference sequence). V was pared by 3 bases and J by 2 bases, with 5 bases between.

This clone has only one observation. The chain combines TRBV9 with TRBJ2-1; D unclear. Germline V lookup: CDR1 SGDLS, CDR2 YYNGEE. V was clipped by 3 bases and J by 0 bases, with 10 bases between them. The CDR3 extends over 15 amino acids. For the CDR3, the DNA is TGTGCCAGCAGCGGCCTAGTCGGCTCCTACAATGAGCAGTTCTTC. It yields the protein CASSGLVGSYNEQFF.